The clone carrying this T cell receptor (beta chain) was detected only a few times. The sample is drawn from a study of chemoradiotherapy in HPV16-positive cancers. The method was immunoSEQ multiplex PCR; TCRdb's version includes in-frame clones alone and lacks a portion of them. The sample shows some 6,000 clones, around four fifths of them seen only once. The CDR3 has 16 amino acids. V was trimmed by 4 bases and J by 2 bases, leaving 17 bases between them. CDR1 and CDR2 (germline): SGHNT, YYREEE (reference sequence). The source was tumor tissue, collected from a patient who underwent chemoradiotherapy. The clonotype comes from a human donor with HPV-associated anogenital cancer. The rearrangement uses TRBV5-4 and TRBJ2-3; TRBD1 or TRBD2 may be the D gene (5 bases each). The CDR3 nucleotides are TGTGCCAGCAGCCCCGGGACCGTAATGTACACAGATACGCAGTATTTT. This encodes CASSPGTVMYTDTQYF.